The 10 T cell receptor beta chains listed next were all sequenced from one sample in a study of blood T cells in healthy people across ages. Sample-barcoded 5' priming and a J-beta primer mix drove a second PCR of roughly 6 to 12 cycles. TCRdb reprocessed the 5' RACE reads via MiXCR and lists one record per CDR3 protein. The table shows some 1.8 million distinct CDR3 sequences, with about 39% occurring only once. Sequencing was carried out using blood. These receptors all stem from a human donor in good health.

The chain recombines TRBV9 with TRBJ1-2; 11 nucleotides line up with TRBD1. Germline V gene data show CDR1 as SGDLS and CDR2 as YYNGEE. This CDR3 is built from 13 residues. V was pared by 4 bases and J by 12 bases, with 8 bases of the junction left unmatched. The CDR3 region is CASSITGQGGHTF. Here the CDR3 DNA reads TGTGCCAGCAGCATCACGGGACAGGGGGGACACACCTTC.

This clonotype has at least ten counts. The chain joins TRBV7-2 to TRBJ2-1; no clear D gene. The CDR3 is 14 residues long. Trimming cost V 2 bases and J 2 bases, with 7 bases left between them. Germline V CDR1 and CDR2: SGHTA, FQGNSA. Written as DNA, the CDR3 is TGTGCCAGCAGCTTAATTGCCGCCTACAATGAGCAGTTCTTC. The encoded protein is CASSLIAAYNEQFF.

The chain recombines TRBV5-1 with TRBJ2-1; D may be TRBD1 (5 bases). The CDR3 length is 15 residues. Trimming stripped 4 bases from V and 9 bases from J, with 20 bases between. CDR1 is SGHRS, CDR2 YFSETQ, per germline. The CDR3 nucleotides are TGCGCCAGCAGCGGAACAGGAAGTCCTGGCATTGAGCAGTTCTTC. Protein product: CASSGTGSPGIEQFF.

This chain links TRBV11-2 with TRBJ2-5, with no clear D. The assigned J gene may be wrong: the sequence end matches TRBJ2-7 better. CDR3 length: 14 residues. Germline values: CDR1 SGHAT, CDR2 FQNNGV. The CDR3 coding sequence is TGTGCCAGCAGAAGCACCGGACCCTACTACGAGCAGTACTTC. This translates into CASRSTGPYYEQYF.

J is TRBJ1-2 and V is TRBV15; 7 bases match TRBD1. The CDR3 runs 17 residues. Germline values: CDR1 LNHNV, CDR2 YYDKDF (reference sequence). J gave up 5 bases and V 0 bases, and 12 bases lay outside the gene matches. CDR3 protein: CATSRDRIGNRGYGYTF. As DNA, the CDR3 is TGTGCCACCAGCAGAGATCGAATCGGTAACAGGGGATATGGCTACACCTTC.

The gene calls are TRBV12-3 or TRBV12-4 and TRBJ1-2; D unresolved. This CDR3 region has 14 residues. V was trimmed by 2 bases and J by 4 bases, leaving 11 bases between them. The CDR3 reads CASSLSLGVYGYTF. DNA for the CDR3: TGTGCCAGCAGTTTAAGTCTCGGGGTCTATGGCTACACCTTC.

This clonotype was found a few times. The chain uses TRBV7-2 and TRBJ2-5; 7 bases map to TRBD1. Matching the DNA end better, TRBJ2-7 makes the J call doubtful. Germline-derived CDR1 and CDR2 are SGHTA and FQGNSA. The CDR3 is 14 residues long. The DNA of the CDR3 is TGTGCCAGCAGCTTAGTGAGGGGGCGCGGCGAGCAGTACTTC. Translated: CASSLVRGRGEQYF.

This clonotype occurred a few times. CDR3 in DNA: TGTGCCAGCAGCAAAACTAGCGGGGGGGCGTCGGATACGCAGTATTTT. This translates into CASSKTSGGASDTQYF. The V gene is TRBV11-2, the J gene TRBJ2-3; 13 positions match TRBD2. With 5 bases clipped from V and 6 bases from J, the junction kept 8 bases outside the gene matches. Germline CDR1 and CDR2: SGHAT and FQNNGV. The CDR3 runs to 16 residues.

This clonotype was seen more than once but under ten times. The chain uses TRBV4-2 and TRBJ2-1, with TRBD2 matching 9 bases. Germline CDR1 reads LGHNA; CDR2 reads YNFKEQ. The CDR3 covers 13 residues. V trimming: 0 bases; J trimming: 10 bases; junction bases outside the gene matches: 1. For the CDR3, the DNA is TGTGCCAGCAGCCAAGACCTAGCGGGGGAGCAGTTCTTC. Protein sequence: CASSQDLAGEQFF.

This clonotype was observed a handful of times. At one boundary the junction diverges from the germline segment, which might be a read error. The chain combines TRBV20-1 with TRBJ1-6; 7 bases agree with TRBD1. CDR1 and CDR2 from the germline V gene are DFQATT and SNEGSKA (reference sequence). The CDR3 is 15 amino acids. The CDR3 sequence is CSARGRQGVNPPLHF. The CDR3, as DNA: TGCAGTGCTAGAGGTCGACAGGGCGTTAATCCACCCCTCCACTTT.